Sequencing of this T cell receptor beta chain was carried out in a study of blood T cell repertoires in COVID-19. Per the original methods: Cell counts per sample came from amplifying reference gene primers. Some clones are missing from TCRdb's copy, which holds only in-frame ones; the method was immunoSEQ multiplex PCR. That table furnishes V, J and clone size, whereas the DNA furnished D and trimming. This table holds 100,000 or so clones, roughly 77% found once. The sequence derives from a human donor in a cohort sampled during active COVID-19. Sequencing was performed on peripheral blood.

The CDR3 DNA reads as TGCGCCAGCAGCCCGGGGACTAGCGAACAACCCTACAATGAGCAGTTCTTC. Amino acid sequence: CASSPGTSEQPYNEQFF. The chain carries TRBV5-1 and TRBJ2-1; 10 nucleotides line up with TRBD2. CDR1 SGHRS and CDR2 YFSETQ come from the germline V gene. The V gene end was trimmed by 4 bases and the J gene end by 2 bases; junction bases not matched to a gene: 9. The CDR3 is made up of 17 amino acids.